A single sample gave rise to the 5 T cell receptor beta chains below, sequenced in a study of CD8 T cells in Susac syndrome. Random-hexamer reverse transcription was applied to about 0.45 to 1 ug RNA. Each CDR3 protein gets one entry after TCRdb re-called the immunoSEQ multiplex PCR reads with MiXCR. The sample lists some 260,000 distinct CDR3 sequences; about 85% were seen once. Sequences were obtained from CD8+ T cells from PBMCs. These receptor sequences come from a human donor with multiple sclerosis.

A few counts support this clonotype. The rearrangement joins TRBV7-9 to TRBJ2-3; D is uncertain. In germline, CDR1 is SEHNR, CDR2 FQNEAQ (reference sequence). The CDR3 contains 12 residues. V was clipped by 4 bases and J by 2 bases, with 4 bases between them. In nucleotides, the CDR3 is TGTGCCAGCAGCTCCGCCACAGATACGCAGTATTTT. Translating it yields CASSSATDTQYF.

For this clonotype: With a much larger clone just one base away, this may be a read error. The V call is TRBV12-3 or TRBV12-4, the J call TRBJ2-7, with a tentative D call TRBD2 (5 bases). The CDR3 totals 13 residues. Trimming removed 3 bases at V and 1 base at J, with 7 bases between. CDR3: CASSLEESYEQYF. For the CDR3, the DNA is TGTGCCAGCAGTTTGGAGGAGTCCTACGAGCAGTACTTC.

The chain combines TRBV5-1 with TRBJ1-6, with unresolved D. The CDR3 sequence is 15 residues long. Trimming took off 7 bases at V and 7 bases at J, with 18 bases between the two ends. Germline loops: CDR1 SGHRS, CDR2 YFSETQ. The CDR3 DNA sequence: TGCGCCAGCGCCCAGATACATTGGGTAAATTCACCCCTCCACTTT. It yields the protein CASAQIHWVNSPLHF.

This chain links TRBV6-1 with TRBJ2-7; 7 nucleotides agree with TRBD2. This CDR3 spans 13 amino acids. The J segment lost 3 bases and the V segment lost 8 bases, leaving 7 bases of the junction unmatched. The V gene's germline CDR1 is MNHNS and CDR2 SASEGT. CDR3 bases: TGTGCCAGCGCATTGGAGCGGGGCTACGAGCAGTACTTC. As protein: CASALERGYEQYF.

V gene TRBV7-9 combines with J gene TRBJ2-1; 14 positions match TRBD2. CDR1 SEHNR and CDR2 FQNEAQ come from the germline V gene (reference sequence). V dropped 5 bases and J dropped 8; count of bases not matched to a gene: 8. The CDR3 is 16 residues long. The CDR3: CASSTGTSGSRDEQFF. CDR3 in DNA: TGTGCCAGCAGCACCGGGACTAGCGGGAGTCGTGATGAGCAGTTCTTC.